Included here is one TCR beta chain sequence, with context. Its antigen is currently not known. No base qualities exist here, and no much larger clone lies one base off it. TCRdb shows the sequencer as Illumina HiSeq 1500. Through fastp at Q25 and MiXCR, TCRdb rebuilt clones from the public reads, retaining in-frame beta chains. Every CDR3 protein is listed once, alongside the most common genes and DNA of its rows. This sample gives about 130,000 distinct CDR3 sequences in total; roughly a third of them show up just once. The ten largest account for 58% of the sample. This sample was included in a study of T cell repertoires in cytomegalovirus infection (dated by TCRdb to about 2019). Study-wide context: Recently identified HLA-C-restricted CMV epitopes, whose presentation resists viral immunomodulation, were targeted by peptide stimulations together with well-studied HLA-B-restricted epitopes. The HLA type of each donor mattered for the analysis, because public TCR beta signatures pointed to carriage of CMV infection along with the matching HLA type. Results and caveats for the whole study, not just this receptor: The ex vivo response was dominated by HLA-C-restricted CMV-specific TCR beta clonotypes, which also provided the single most frequent clonotype in two of eight donors. Cumulative frequency of public TCR beta family members discriminated carriers of CMV infection plus the relevant HLA type in this cohort and an independent roughly 330-donor cohort.

This specimen's treatment or condition label, interpreted: in vitro stimulation with specific CMV peptide epitopes to enrich CMV-specific T cells. Spanning cysteine to phenylalanine, the CDR3 consists of 14 amino acids. Of the read, only the CDR3 DNA is kept; its 42 bases are in frame from base 1. The junction carries 10 bases between V and J, which are trimmed by 0 bases and 5 bases respectively. CDR1 and CDR2, per the germline V gene (reference sequence), are SEHNR and FQNEAQ. This receptor was taken from a human donor in good health (CMV status not recorded). Some clones in this sample may be carry-over from other donors' samples. This chain joins TRBV7-9 to TRBJ2-5, with the D assignment possibly TRBD1 or TRBD2, given 6 matching bases for each. Specimen: CD8+ T cells from cultured PBMCs, collected from culture after CMV antigen stimulation. The CDR3 here reads CASSLARGPETQYF. The nucleotides read TGTGCCAGCAGCTTAGCTCGGGGGCCGGAGACCCAGTACTTC.